The rows below give T cell receptor beta chains drawn from one sample of a study of breast tumors, draining lymph nodes, adjacent tissues. MiXCR, applied by TCRdb to the multiplex PCR reads, yields one record per CDR3 protein. Here the sample spans under 250,000 distinct CDR3 sequences, approximately 31% being singletons. The sequenced sample was axillary lymph node tissue. All receptors derive from a female donor with breast cancer. Some clones in this sample may be carry-over from other donors' samples. Both conserved end residues are part of each CDR3. A D gene is named only where the DNA matches it firmly. Not all rows give a size; the values are once, few, many and, for expanded clones, a class.

D	length	V	J	size	CDR3	DNA
.	15	TRBV3-2	TRBJ1-2	many	CASSQDPFRAVGYTF	TGTGCCAGCAGCCAAGATCCCTTTAGGGCGGTTGGCTACACCTTC
.	12	TRBV29-1	TRBJ1-1	few	CSVALMNTEAFF	TGCAGCGTTGCTCTGATGAACACTGAAGCTTTCTTT
.	15	TRBV7-9	TRBJ1-6	.	CASSPGSGYNSPLRF	TGTGCCAGCAGCCCGGGGTCTGGCTATAATTCACCCCTCCGCTTT
TRBD2	16	TRBV6-6	TRBJ2-2	.	CASSRSGRGGYGELFF	TGTGCCAGCAGTCGCTCGGGACGCGGGGGATACGGGGAGCTGTTTTTT
.	14	TRBV27	TRBJ2-2	.	CASSLSRDGGELFF	TGTGCCAGCAGTTTATCGCGGGACGGCGGGGAGCTGTTTTTT
.	11	TRBV29-1	TRBJ1-4	.	CSAGRGEKLFF	TGCAGCGCCGGTCGCGGAGAAAAACTGTTTTTT
TRBD2	13	TRBV29-1	TRBJ2-7	many	CSVRREKAYEQYF	TGCAGCGTCCGGCGGGAGAAGGCCTACGAGCAGTACTTC
.	18	TRBV18	TRBJ2-4	.	CASSPGSGARLAKNIQYF	TGTGCCAGCTCACCGGGGTCCGGAGCCAGATTGGCCAAAAACATTCAGTACTTC
TRBD1	19	TRBV20-1	TRBJ1-6	many	CSALRTGGRGNIPNSPLHF	TGCAGTGCCTTACGTACAGGGGGAAGAGGGAACATCCCAAATTCACCCCTCCACTTT
.	15	TRBV30	TRBJ2-2	many	CAWTPPRGYTGELFF	TGTGCCTGGACCCCACCCCGGGGATACACCGGGGAGCTGTTTTTT
.	9	TRBV7-9	TRBJ2-7	.	CASSYGQYF	TGTGCCAGCAGCTACGGGCAGTACTTC
.	14	TRBV20-1	TRBJ1-5	many	CSAREGASNQPQHF	TGCAGTGCTAGAGAGGGGGCGAGCAATCAGCCCCAGCATTTT
TRBD1	14	TRBV15	TRBJ2-7	many	CATSRTGDLYEQYF	TGTGCCACCAGCAGGACAGGGGACCTCTACGAGCAGTACTTC
TRBD2	16	TRBV7-3	TRBJ2-1	.	CASSQVGSSGNHERFF	TGTGCCAGCAGCCAGGTGGGTTCTAGCGGGAATCATGAGCGGTTCTTC
TRBD2	15	TRBV5-1	TRBJ2-1	.	CASSADGGSYNEQFF	TGCGCCAGCAGCGCCGACGGGGGGTCCTACAATGAGCAGTTCTTC
.	14	TRBV9	TRBJ2-5	many	CASSERQHEGTQSF	TGTGCCAGCAGCGAGAGACAGCACGAGGGCACCCAGTCCTTC
TRBD2	17	TRBV9	TRBJ2-3	once	CASSVGTSGSKTDTQYF	TGTGCCAGCAGCGTGGGGACTAGCGGGAGTAAGACAGATACGCAGTATTTT
.	14	TRBV29-1	TRBJ2-1	.	CSVEIFSGYNGQFF	TGTAGCGTTGAAATTTTCTCAGGGTACAATGGGCAGTTCTTC
TRBD1	18	TRBV27	TRBJ1-2	few	CASSSRRDRDLANYGYTF	TGTGCCAGCAGTTCTCGCCGGGACAGGGATTTAGCTAACTATGGCTACACCTTC
.	14	TRBV19	TRBJ1-2	many	CASTGDRINYGYTF	TGTGCCAGTACCGGAGATAGAATTAACTATGGCTACACCTTC
.	13	TRBV7-2	TRBJ2-2	many	CASSPPLSGELFF	TGTGCCAGCAGCCCCCCCCTATCCGGGGAGCTGTTTTTT
.	13	TRBV6-2/TRBV6-3	TRBJ1-2	.	CASSWGQDYGYTF	TGTGCCAGCAGTTGGGGTCAGGACTATGGCTACACCTTC
.	9	TRBV7-8	TRBJ1-4	few	CASSLSGRF	TGTGCCAGCAGCCTTAGCGGGAGGTTT
TRBD1	14	TRBV5-1	TRBJ1-1	.	CASSGGQGVTEAFF	TGCGCCAGCAGCGGGGGACAGGGGGTGACTGAAGCTTTCTTT
.	13	TRBV6-2/TRBV6-3	TRBJ2-1	few	CASSSSTRSHPFF	TGTGCCAGCAGTTCCTCGACTAGAAGTCATCCATTCTTC
.	13	TRBV7-2	TRBJ1-5	many	CASSLGPDQPQHF	TGTGCCAGCAGCTTAGGACCCGATCAGCCCCAGCATTTT
TRBD2	17	TRBV19	TRBJ2-5	.	CASSITSGRYIQETQSF	TGTGCCAGTAGTATAACTAGCGGGAGGTACATCCAAGAGACCCAGTCCTTC
TRBD2	18	TRBV18	TRBJ2-7	.	CASSAYRTSGRSSYEQYF	TGTGCCAGCTCGGCCTACCGGACTAGCGGGAGGAGCTCCTACGAGCAGTACTTC
TRBD2	15	TRBV20-1	TRBJ2-7	.	CSAPNGLGKSYGQYF	TGCAGTGCTCCGAATGGACTAGGTAAATCCTACGGGCAGTACTTC
TRBD1	15	TRBV11-3	TRBJ2-7	many	CASSPRTGGSNEQYF	TGTGCCAGCAGCCCTCGGACAGGAGGCTCCAACGAGCAGTACTTC
TRBD2	13	TRBV2	TRBJ2-1	many	CATKRETYNEQFF	TGTGCCACCAAGCGGGAGACTTACAATGAGCAGTTCTTC
TRBD1	15	TRBV5-1	TRBJ2-5	many	CASSLRPGQGETQYF	TGCGCCAGCAGCTTGCGACCGGGACAGGGAGAGACCCAGTACTTC
.	15	TRBV5-1	TRBJ2-1	many	CASSRQSRAYNEQFF	TGCGCCAGCAGCCGACAGTCGAGGGCCTACAATGAGCAGTTCTTC